This T cell receptor (beta chain) appears in the sequencing data of a study of Ad26.COV2.S vaccination and SARS-CoV-2 variants. Assay: immunoSEQ multiplex PCR; the TCRdb copy retains only in-frame clones and omits some. The table records about 370,000 clones, 89% of them present only once. Treatment reported: over 15 received Ad26.COV2.S at low or high dose, single or two shots; several received placebo; per-sample allocation not given. Samples came from day 63 after the first vaccine or placebo injection. Sequences were derived from peripheral blood, sampled in a trial of Ad26.COV2.S vaccine versus placebo. The TCR was taken from a person between 18 and 59 years old who received the Ad26.COV2.S COVID-19 vaccine or a placebo.

The CDR3 DNA is TGTGCCAGCAGCTTGGGAAGCAACTGGGGTACGCAGTATTTT. It specifies CASSLGSNWGTQYF. This chain links TRBV5-4 with TRBJ2-3; no firm D call. V was trimmed by 0 bases and J by 8 bases, leaving 13 bases between them. The CDR3 sequence is 14 residues long. Germline values: CDR1 SGHNT, CDR2 YYREEE (reference sequence). The entire variable domain, with the rest obtained from reference TRBV5-4 and TRBJ2-3, is as follows: ETGVTQSPTHLIKTRGQQVTLRCSSQSGHNTVSWYQQALGQGPQFIFQYYREEENGRGNFPPRFSGLQFPNYSSELNVNALELDDSALYLCASSLGSNWGTQYFGPGTRLTVL.